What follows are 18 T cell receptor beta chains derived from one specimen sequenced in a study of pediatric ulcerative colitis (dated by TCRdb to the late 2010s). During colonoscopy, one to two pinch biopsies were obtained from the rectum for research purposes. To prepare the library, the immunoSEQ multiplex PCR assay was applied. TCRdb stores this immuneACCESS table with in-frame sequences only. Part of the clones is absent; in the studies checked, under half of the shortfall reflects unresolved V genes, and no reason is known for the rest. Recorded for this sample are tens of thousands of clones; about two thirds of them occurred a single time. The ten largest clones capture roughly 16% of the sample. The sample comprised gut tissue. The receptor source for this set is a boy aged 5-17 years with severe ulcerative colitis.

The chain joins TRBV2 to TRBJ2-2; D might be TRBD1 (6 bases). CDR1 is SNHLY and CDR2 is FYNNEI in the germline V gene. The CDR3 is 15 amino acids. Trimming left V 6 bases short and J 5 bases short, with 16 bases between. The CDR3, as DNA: TGTGCCAGCAGAGCCCAGGGGATGGTAACCGGGGAGCTGTTTTTT. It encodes CASRAQGMVTGELFF.

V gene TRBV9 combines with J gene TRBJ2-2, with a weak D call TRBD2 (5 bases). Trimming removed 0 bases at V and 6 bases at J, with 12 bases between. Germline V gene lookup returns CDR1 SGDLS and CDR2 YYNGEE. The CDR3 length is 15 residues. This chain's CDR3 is CASSVGERLAGELFF. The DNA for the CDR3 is TGTGCCAGCAGCGTAGGGGAGAGGTTGGCCGGGGAGCTGTTTTTT.

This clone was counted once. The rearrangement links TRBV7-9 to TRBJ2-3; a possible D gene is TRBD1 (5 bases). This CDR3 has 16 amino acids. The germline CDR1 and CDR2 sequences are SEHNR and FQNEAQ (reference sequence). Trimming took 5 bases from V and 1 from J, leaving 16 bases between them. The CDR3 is CASSHAQGVGTDTQYF. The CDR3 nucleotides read TGTGCCAGCAGCCACGCCCAGGGTGTGGGCACAGATACGCAGTATTTT.

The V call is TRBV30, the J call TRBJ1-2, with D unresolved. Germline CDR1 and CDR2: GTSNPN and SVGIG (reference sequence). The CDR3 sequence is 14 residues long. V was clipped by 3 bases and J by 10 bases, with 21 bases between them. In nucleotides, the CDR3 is TGTGCCTGGAGGGGAAAGGGTACCTATGTAGACTACACCTTC. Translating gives CAWRGKGTYVDYTF. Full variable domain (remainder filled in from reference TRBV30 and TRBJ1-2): SQTIHQWPATLVQPVGSPLSLECTVEGTSNPNLYWYRQAAGRGLQLLFYSVGIGQISSEVPQNLSASRPQDRQFILSSKKLLLSDSGFYLCAWRGKGTYVDYTFGSGTRLTVV.

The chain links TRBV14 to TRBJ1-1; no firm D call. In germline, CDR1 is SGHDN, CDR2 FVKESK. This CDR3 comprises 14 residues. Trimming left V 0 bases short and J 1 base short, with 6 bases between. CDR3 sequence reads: CASSQDPGNTEAFF. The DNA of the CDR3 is TGTGCCAGCAGCCAAGACCCAGGGAACACTGAAGCTTTCTTT.

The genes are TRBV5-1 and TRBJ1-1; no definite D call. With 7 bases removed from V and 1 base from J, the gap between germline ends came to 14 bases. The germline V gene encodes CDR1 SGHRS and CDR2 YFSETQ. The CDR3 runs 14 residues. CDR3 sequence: CASGPSAQNTEAFF. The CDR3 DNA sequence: TGCGCCAGCGGGCCGAGTGCGCAGAACACTGAAGCTTTCTTT.

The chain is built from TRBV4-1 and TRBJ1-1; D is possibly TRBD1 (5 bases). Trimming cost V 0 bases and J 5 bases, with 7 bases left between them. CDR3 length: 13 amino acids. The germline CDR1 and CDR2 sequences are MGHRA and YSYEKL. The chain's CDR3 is CASSQDRGTEAFF. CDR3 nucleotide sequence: TGCGCCAGCAGCCAAGATAGGGGAACTGAAGCTTTCTTT.

The CDR3 region is CASSLGGFLGETQYF. The CDR3 DNA is TGTGCCAGCAGCTTAGGAGGGTTTCTGGGAGAGACCCAGTACTTC. The rearrangement joins TRBV7-6 to TRBJ2-5, with D possibly being TRBD2 (5 bases). The CDR3 totals 15 residues. Trimming left V 1 base short and J 4 bases short, with 13 bases between. Germline V CDR1 and CDR2: SGHVS, FNYEAQ. The full variable domain, rest sourced from reference TRBV7-6 and TRBJ2-5, is GAGVSQSPRYKVTKRGQDVALRCDPISGHVSLYWYRQALGQGPEFLTYFNYEAQQDKSGLPNDRFSAERPEGSISTLTIQRTEQRDSAMYRCASSLGGFLGETQYFGPGTRLLVL.

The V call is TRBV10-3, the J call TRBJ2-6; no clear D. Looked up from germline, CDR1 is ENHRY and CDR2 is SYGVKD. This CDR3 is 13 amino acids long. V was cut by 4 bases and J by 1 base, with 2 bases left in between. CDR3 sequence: CAISGSGANVLTF. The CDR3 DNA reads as TGTGCCATCAGTGGATCTGGGGCCAACGTCCTGACTTTC.

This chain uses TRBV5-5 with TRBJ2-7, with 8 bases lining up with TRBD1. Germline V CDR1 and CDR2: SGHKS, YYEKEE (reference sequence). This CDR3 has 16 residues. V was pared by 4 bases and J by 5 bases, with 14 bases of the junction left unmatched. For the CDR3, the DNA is TGTGCCAGCAGCGGCGGGGCAGGGGGCGCAGCGAACGAGCAGTACTTC. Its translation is CASSGGAGGAANEQYF.

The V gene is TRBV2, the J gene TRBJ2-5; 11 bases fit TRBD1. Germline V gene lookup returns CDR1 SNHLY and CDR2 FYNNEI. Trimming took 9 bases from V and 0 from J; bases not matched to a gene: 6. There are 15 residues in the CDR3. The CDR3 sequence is CASSRDRGYQETQYF. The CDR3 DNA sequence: TGTGCCAGTTCCCGGGACAGGGGGTACCAAGAGACCCAGTACTTC.

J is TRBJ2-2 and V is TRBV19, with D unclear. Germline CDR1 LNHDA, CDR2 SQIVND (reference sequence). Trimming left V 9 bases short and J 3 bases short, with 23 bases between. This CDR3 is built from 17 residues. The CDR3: CASYHHSRSVYTGELFF. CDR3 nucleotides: TGTGCCAGCTACCACCACTCCCGGAGCGTTTACACCGGGGAGCTGTTTTTT.

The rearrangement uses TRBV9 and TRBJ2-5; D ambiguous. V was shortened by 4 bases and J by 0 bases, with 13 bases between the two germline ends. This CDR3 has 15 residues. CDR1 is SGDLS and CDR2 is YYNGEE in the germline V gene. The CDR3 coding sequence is TGTGCCAGCAGCACACCCCCCATGTACCAAGAGACCCAGTACTTC. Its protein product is CASSTPPMYQETQYF.

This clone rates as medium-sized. CDR3: CASQTGANTGELFF. DNA of the CDR3: TGCGCCAGTCAGACAGGCGCGAACACCGGGGAGCTGTTTTTT. V usage is TRBV5-1 and J usage is TRBJ2-2; D may be TRBD1 (6 bases). There are 14 residues in the CDR3. CDR1 and CDR2 (germline): SGHRS, YFSETQ. V was clipped by 8 bases and J by 0 bases, with 11 bases between them.

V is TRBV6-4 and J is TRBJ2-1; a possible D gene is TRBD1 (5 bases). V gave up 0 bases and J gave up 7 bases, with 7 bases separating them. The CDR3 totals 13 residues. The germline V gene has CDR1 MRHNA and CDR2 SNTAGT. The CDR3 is CASSDSKGNEQFF. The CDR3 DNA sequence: TGTGCCAGCAGTGACTCGAAGGGGAATGAGCAGTTCTTC.

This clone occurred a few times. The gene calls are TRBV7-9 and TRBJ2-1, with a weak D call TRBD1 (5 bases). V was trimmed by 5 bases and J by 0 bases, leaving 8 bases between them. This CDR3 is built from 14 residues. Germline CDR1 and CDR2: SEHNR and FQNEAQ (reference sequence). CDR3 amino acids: CASSSDSSYNEQFF. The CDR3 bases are TGTGCCAGCAGCAGCGACAGCTCCTACAATGAGCAGTTCTTC. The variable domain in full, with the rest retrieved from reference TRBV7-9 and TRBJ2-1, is DTGVSQNPRHKITKRGQNVTFRCDPISEHNRLYWYRQTLGQGPEFLTYFQNEAQLEKSRLLSDRFSAERPKGSFSTLEIQRTEQGDSAMYLCASSSDSSYNEQFFGPGTRLTVL.

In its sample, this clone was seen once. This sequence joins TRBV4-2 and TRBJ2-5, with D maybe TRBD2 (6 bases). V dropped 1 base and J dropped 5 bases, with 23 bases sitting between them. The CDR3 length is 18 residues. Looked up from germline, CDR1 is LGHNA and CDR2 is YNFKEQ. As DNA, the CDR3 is TGTGCCAGCAGCCAAGTGGTCCTGGGACTTTCTGGCGCTGAGACCCAGTACTTC. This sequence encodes CASSQVVLGLSGAETQYF.

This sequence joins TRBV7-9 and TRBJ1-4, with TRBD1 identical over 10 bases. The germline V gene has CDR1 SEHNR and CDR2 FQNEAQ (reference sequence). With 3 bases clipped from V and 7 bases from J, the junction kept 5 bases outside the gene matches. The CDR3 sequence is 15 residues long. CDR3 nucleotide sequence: TGTGCCAGCAGCTTTTCGGGACAGGGGAGTGAAAAACTGTTTTTT. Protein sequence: CASSFSGQGSEKLFF.